Each of the 27 T cell receptor beta chains below was sequenced from the same sample in a study of shared clonotypes between healthy human individuals. Naive CD8 isolation took CD45RO-negative cells positively selected for CCR7 and excluded terminally differentiated effector memory CD45RA+ cells. Here immunoSEQ multiplex PCR was the method, and the copy in TCRdb shows in-frame clones only, minus some. The sample comprises 2 million to 2.5 million clones, 93% of which are singletons, and over 1.5% rests with the top ten. The specimen was naive CD8+ T cells from PBMCs. These receptors were collected from a young man in good health. Some clones in this sample may be carry-over from other donors' samples.

This sequence joins TRBV18 and TRBJ2-1; D may be TRBD2 (5 bases). Trimming removed 7 bases from V and 3 bases from J, with 16 bases in between. The CDR3 is 15 residues long. Germline V gives CDR1 KGHSH, CDR2 LQKENI. For the CDR3, the DNA is TGTGCCAGCTTACCCGCTCCAGCGGACTACAATGAGCAGTTCTTC. This codes for CASLPAPADYNEQFF.

Comment on this clone: A read error may explain this, as a much larger clone is one base away. The J gene is TRBJ2-1, the V gene TRBV5-5; no clear D. This CDR3 has 12 residues. V lost 2 bases and J lost 7, with 7 bases in between. Germline values: CDR1 SGHKS, CDR2 YYEKEE (reference sequence). The CDR3 sequence is CASSLWPNEQFF. CDR3 in DNA: TGTGCCAGCAGCTTATGGCCAAATGAGCAGTTCTTC.

The chain employs TRBV10-3 and TRBJ2-3, with 9 positions matching TRBD2. The CDR3 spans 16 residues. Trimming at V came to 0 bases and at J to 3 bases, leaving 4 bases not matched to a gene. Germline-derived CDR1 and CDR2 are ENHRY and SYGVKD. The CDR3 DNA follows: TGTGCCATCAGTGAGTCGACGACTAGCGGTACAGATACGCAGTATTTT. This translates into CAISESTTSGTDTQYF.

The chain has TRBV5-4 and TRBJ2-2; D assignment may be TRBD1 or TRBD2 (6 bases each). The CDR3 is 14 residues long. In germline, CDR1 is SGHNT, CDR2 YYREEE (reference sequence). V was pared by 3 bases and J by 2 bases, with 8 bases between. This CDR3 is CASSYGGNTGELFF. In nucleotides, the CDR3 is TGTGCCAGCAGCTACGGGGGCAACACCGGGGAGCTGTTTTTT. Together with reference TRBV5-4 and TRBJ2-2, the CDR3 gives the full variable domain: ETGVTQSPTHLIKTRGQQVTLRCSSQSGHNTVSWYQQALGQGPQFIFQYYREEENGRGNFPPRFSGLQFPNYSSELNVNALELDDSALYLCASSYGGNTGELFFGEGSRLTVL.

J is TRBJ1-1 and V is TRBV27; unclear D gene. Germline V gene data show CDR1 as MNHEY and CDR2 as SMNVEV (reference sequence). CDR3 size: 13 residues. The V and J ends lost 5 bases and 1 base respectively, with 8 bases between them. Here the CDR3 DNA reads TGTGCCAGCAGTCCGGACCCGAACACTGAAGCTTTCTTT. Its translation: CASSPDPNTEAFF.

The rearrangement joins TRBV6-5 to TRBJ2-1; 8 bases match TRBD1. The CDR3 length is 13 residues. V was pared by 4 bases and J by 7 bases, with 3 bases of the junction left unmatched. The V gene's germline CDR1 is MNHEY and CDR2 SVGAGI. The CDR3 DNA reads as TGTGCCAGCAGTTTTTACAGGGGGAATGAGCAGTTCTTC. It is translated as CASSFYRGNEQFF.

This chain uses TRBV2 with TRBJ2-1, with 8 nucleotides matching TRBD2. V lost 6 bases, J lost 6 bases, and 7 bases stayed unmatched. The CDR3 covers 14 residues. Per the germline V gene, CDR1 is SNHLY and CDR2 is FYNNEI. CDR3 in amino acids: CASSTIGTSNEQFF. CDR3 in DNA: TGTGCCAGCAGCACCATCGGGACTAGCAATGAGCAGTTCTTC. Full variable domain (remainder filled in from reference TRBV2 and TRBJ2-1): EPEVTQTPSHQVTQMGQEVILRCVPISNHLYFYWYRQILGQKVEFLVSFYNNEISEKSEIFDDQFSVERPDGSNFTLKIRSTKLEDSAMYFCASSTIGTSNEQFFGPGTRLTVL.

This chain uses TRBV6-5 with TRBJ2-4, with D possibly being TRBD1 or TRBD2 (5 bases each). Germline CDR1 is MNHEY and CDR2 is SVGAGI. The CDR3 has 14 residues. The V end was cut by 10 bases, the J end by 3 bases, with 16 bases between. The CDR3 region has the DNA TGTGCCACCTTAGACAGCGGTGACAAAAACATTCAGTACTTC. It codes for CATLDSGDKNIQYF.

The J gene is TRBJ1-2, the V gene TRBV13; TRBD1 matches 8 bases. V trimming: 6 bases; J trimming: 8 bases; junction bases outside the gene matches: 11. Germline loops: CDR1 PRHDT, CDR2 FYEKMQ (reference sequence). CDR3 size: 14 residues. The CDR3 DNA is TGTGCCAGCAGACCTTCGACGACAGGGGACGGCTACACCTTC. Translating gives CASRPSTTGDGYTF.

V usage is TRBV11-3 and J usage is TRBJ2-1, with D possibly matching TRBD2 (6 bases). The V gene lost 4 bases and the J gene lost 5 bases, with 15 bases spanning the gap. This CDR3 is built from 15 residues. The germline V gene encodes CDR1 SGHNT and CDR2 YENEEA. The CDR3 sequence is CASSSRRTGDNEQFF. As DNA, the CDR3 is TGTGCCAGCAGCTCCAGGCGGACGGGGGACAATGAGCAGTTCTTC.

The V gene is TRBV7-9, the J gene TRBJ2-7, with D maybe TRBD2 (5 bases). The V and J ends lost 8 bases and 5 bases respectively, with 19 bases between them. The CDR3 loop spans 14 amino acids. CDR1 SEHNR and CDR2 FQNEAQ come from the germline V gene (reference sequence). DNA of the CDR3: TGTGCCAGCTGCCCGGAGGAGGAGGAGAACGAGCAGTACTTC. It encodes CASCPEEEENEQYF.

The genes are TRBV27 and TRBJ2-7, with D tentatively TRBD2 (6 bases). Between the trimmed V and J ends, which lost 5 bases and 4 bases, there was a span of 21 bases. The CDR3 is 16 residues long. CDR1 and CDR2 from the germline V gene are MNHEY and SMNVEV (reference sequence). The CDR3, as DNA: TGTGCCAGCAGTCTCGTCGGGACGGGGGTGAGGTACGAGCAGTACTTC. Amino acid sequence: CASSLVGTGVRYEQYF.

V usage is TRBV19 and J usage is TRBJ2-3, with D possibly being TRBD2 (5 bases). The CDR3 totals 15 residues. Germline loops: CDR1 LNHDA, CDR2 SQIVND (reference sequence). The V gene lost 3 bases and the J gene lost 3 bases, with 13 bases spanning the gap. The DNA of the CDR3 is TGTGCCAGTAGTATTTTAACGGGCGGGACAGATACGCAGTATTTT. Residues: CASSILTGGTDTQYF.

This clone was found a few times. The same CDR3 arises from other DNA sequences in this sample as well. The chain carries TRBV4-1 and TRBJ1-1; no definite D call. Trimming removed 1 base from V and 1 base from J, with 4 bases in between. The germline V gene has CDR1 MGHRA and CDR2 YSYEKL. The CDR3 has 13 amino acids. CDR3: CASSQVRNTEAFF. DNA of the CDR3: TGCGCCAGCAGCCAAGTCCGGAACACTGAAGCTTTCTTT.

The rearrangement uses TRBV27 and TRBJ2-7; 8 bases fit TRBD1. This CDR3 has 14 amino acids. Germline lookup yields CDR1 MNHEY and CDR2 SMNVEV (reference sequence). J was trimmed by 1 base and V by 6 bases; bases with no gene match: 5. The CDR3 DNA follows: TGTGCCAGCAGGCAGGGGGCGCGGTCCTACGAGCAGTACTTC. This encodes CASRQGARSYEQYF.

This rearrangement joins TRBV9 to TRBJ2-3, with no clear D. This CDR3 spans 14 amino acids. Germline loops: CDR1 SGDLS, CDR2 YYNGEE. Trimming left V 2 bases short and J 2 bases short, with 9 bases between. CDR3 sequence (DNA): TGTGCCAGCAGCGTTCCCTCATCCACAGATACGCAGTATTTT. Translated, it gives CASSVPSSTDTQYF.

The rearrangement uses TRBV4-2 and TRBJ2-1; 7 nucleotides agree with TRBD1. Looked up from germline, CDR1 is LGHNA and CDR2 is YNFKEQ. This CDR3 is 18 amino acids long. Germline trimming cut 0 bases from V and 1 base from J; bases unmatched to any gene: 9. For the CDR3, the DNA is TGTGCCAGCAGCCAAGATGTAGGGGGCGGCCTGTCCTACAATGAGCAGTTCTTC. As protein: CASSQDVGGGLSYNEQFF.

This chain connects TRBV2 to TRBJ1-3, with TRBD1 as a possible D gene (5 bases). CDR1 is SNHLY and CDR2 is FYNNEI in the germline V gene. Trimming cost V 5 bases and J 0 bases, with 11 bases left between them. The CDR3 length is 15 residues. For the CDR3, the DNA is TGTGCCAGCAGTTCCATCGACAGCTCTGGAAACACCATATATTTT. This translates into CASSSIDSSGNTIYF.

The rearrangement joins TRBV18 to TRBJ1-6; 8 nucleotides align to TRBD1. The CDR3 extends over 14 amino acids. Per germline, CDR1 KGHSH and CDR2 LQKENI. V gave up 4 bases and J gave up 7 bases; unmatched junction bases: 3. CDR3 nucleotide sequence: TGTGCCAGCTCACTAGACAGGGGAAATTCACCCCTCCACTTT. This sequence encodes CASSLDRGNSPLHF.

V is TRBV6-6 and J is TRBJ1-1, with a possible D match to TRBD1 (5 bases). This CDR3 is 15 amino acids long. Looked up from germline, CDR1 is MNHNY and CDR2 is SVGAGI (reference sequence). V was shortened by 5 bases and J by 3 bases, with 16 bases between the two germline ends. CDR3 in amino acids: CASSRSGGWDTEAFF. The CDR3 nucleotides are TGTGCCAGCAGTCGATCCGGGGGATGGGACACTGAAGCTTTCTTT.

This chain links TRBV29-1 with TRBJ2-1; 8 bases map to TRBD1. This CDR3 is built from 13 residues. Germline assignment: CDR1 SQVTM and CDR2 ANQGSEA. Trimming removed 5 bases from V and 5 bases from J; junction bases left unmatched: 5. The CDR3 DNA is TGCAGCGTTAGACAGGGGAACCACAATGAGCAGTTCTTC. Protein sequence: CSVRQGNHNEQFF.

This sequence joins TRBV4-1 and TRBJ2-7; D might be TRBD1 or TRBD2, each matching 5 bases. Per germline, CDR1 MGHRA and CDR2 YSYEKL. V lost 4 bases and J 2 bases, leaving 12 bases between the germline ends. CDR3 length equals 14 residues. The CDR3 loop is CASSPRDGTYEQYF. CDR3 in DNA: TGCGCCAGCAGCCCCCGGGACGGAACCTACGAGCAGTACTTC.

This sequence joins TRBV5-1 and TRBJ2-5; tentatively, D is TRBD1 (6 bases). Trimming cost V 7 bases and J 1 base, with 17 bases left between them. Germline V CDR1 and CDR2: SGHRS, YFSETQ. CDR3 length equals 15 residues. The CDR3 DNA is TGCGCCAGCCTAAACACAGGGACCCTCCAAGAGACCCAGTACTTC. It encodes CASLNTGTLQETQYF.

Note on this clone: The sample contains more than one DNA sequence encoding this CDR3. The chain has TRBV28 and TRBJ1-5; the D is unclear. The CDR3 loop spans 14 amino acids. CDR1 and CDR2 (germline): MDHEN, SYDVKM. V lost 7 bases and J lost 0, with 10 bases in between. As DNA, the CDR3 is TGTGCCAGCACCCAGATTGATAGCAATCAGCCCCAGCATTTT. Protein: CASTQIDSNQPQHF.

The chain has TRBV27 and TRBJ1-5, with 8 bases matching TRBD1. With V trimmed by 2 bases and J by 5 bases, 8 bases remained unmatched. Looked up from germline, CDR1 is MNHEY and CDR2 is SMNVEV (reference sequence). The CDR3 covers 16 residues. The DNA for the CDR3 is TGTGCCAGCAGTTTAGGGGCAGGGGGCGGTTATCAGCCCCAGCATTTT. Translated, it gives CASSLGAGGGYQPQHF.

The rearrangement uses TRBV7-9 and TRBJ2-5; D gene uncertain. V was shortened by 5 bases and J by 5 bases, with 12 bases between the two germline ends. This CDR3 contains 13 residues. Per germline, CDR1 SEHNR and CDR2 FQNEAQ (reference sequence). The CDR3 bases are TGTGCCAGCAGCCCCCGTGGAGACGAGACCCAGTACTTC. It encodes CASSPRGDETQYF.

On this clone itself: Other DNA sequences in the sample encode the same CDR3. The chain uses TRBV30 and TRBJ2-7; D not resolved. CDR3 size: 12 residues. Trimming removed 0 bases at V and 3 bases at J, with 6 bases between. Germline loops: CDR1 GTSNPN, CDR2 SVGIG (reference sequence). Here the CDR3 reads CAWSVTSYEQYF. The CDR3 DNA follows: TGTGCCTGGAGTGTAACCAGCTACGAGCAGTACTTC.